This T cell receptor beta chain was profiled in a study of spatial heterogeneity in lung cancer (dated by TCRdb to between 2018 and 2021). Turning to the overall study: Beta-chain transcripts were consistently detected in greater numbers than alpha-chain transcripts, which likely reflected higher beta-chain transcript abundance. In the raw uncorrected reads, each unique combination of TCR and UMI appeared more than ten times on average. In non-small cell lung cancer, the study quantitatively compared TCR alpha and beta repertoires across several tumor regions, matched nontumor lung, and blood. TCR repertoire features were related to nonsynonymous mutation counts determined by whole-exome sequencing of tumor tissue. At surgery, 200 or so tumor regions, around 65 matched nontumor lung samples and a few dozen PBMC samples were TCR-sequenced for both alpha and beta chains. General conclusions and limits of the study: Ubiquitous expanded tumor TCRs were found in blood more often at tumor resection than at routine follow-up. Confirming at a functional level the hypothesis that regional TCRs recognize regional mutations was considered to require additional single-cell paired TCR alpha and beta sequencing.

The CDR3 spans 15 residues, from the cysteine through the phenylalanine. Here the CDR3 DNA is all that survives: 45 bases in frame from base 1. The germline V gene encodes CDR1 DFQATT and CDR2 SNEGSKA (reference sequence). The V end gives up 0 bases and the J end 6 bases, leaving 9 bases in the junction not matched to a gene. The label giving this sample's time point can be read as: sample taken at primary tumor resection. Samples were obtained from fewer than 80 patients with early-stage, untreated non-small cell lung cancer from the lung TRACERx cohort. Whole RNA extracted from tumor and nontumor lung tissue, or from cryopreserved PBMC samples, was used for TCR sequencing without cell sorting. Only patients with enough RNA available from two or more tumor regions were chosen for TCR sequencing. Library preparation used 5' RACE. Sequencer: NextSeq 500. In the TCR library protocol, a unique molecular identifier was attached to each TCR cDNA molecule so that PCR and sequencing errors could be corrected. In the authors' own workflow: TCR identification, UMI-based error correction and CDR3 extraction were all carried out with Decombinator tools. Expanded TCRs were defined as those above a frequency of 2 per 1,000, corresponding to the top 1% of the tumor frequency distribution. Rényi diversity was computed with the R vegan package after subsampling each repertoire 100 times to 5,000 TCRs. CDR3 similarity networks were built from amino acid triplet string-kernel similarity, with CDR3s being connected when pairwise similarity was above 0.82. TCRdb reworked the public reads: Q25 trimming with fastp, MiXCR clone assembly, productive beta chains retained. Each entry is one CDR3 protein sequence, shown with its most common DNA and genes. TCRdb, not the original authors, processed these V and J calls. For this sample there are about 78,000 distinct CDR3 sequences; around 7.3% appear just once. The ten largest clones capture under 8% of the sample.

For this clonotype: It has no known antigen specificity. Base qualities were left out, and no much larger clone turns up one base away.

This receptor chain uses TRBV20-1 and TRBJ2-7; TRBD2 agrees with 9 junctional bases. The origin of this receptor is a male donor with early-stage non-small cell lung cancer. The sequences come from PBMCs, collected at surgery. The nucleotide sequence is given as TGCAGTGCTAGAGATTGGGCGGGAGGGCCCGTCGAGCAGTACTTC. This sequence encodes CSARDWAGGPVEQYF.